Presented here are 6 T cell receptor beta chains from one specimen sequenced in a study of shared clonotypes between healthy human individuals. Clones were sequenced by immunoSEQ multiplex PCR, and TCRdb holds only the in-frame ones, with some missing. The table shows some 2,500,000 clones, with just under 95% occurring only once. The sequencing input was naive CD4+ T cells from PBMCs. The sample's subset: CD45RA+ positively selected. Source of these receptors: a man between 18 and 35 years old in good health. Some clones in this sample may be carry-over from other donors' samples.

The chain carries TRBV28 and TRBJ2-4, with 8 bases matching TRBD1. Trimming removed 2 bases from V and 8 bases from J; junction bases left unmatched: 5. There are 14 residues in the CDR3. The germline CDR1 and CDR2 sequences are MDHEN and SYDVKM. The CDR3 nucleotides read TGTGCCAGCAGTTTAGCAGGGGGCAAGGACATTCAGTACTTC. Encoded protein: CASSLAGGKDIQYF. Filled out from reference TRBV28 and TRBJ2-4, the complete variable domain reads DVKVTQSSRYLVKRTGEKVFLECVQDMDHENMFWYRQDPGLGLRLIYFSYDVKMKEKGDIPEGYSVSREKKERFSLILESASTNQTSMYLCASSLAGGKDIQYFGAGTRLSVL.

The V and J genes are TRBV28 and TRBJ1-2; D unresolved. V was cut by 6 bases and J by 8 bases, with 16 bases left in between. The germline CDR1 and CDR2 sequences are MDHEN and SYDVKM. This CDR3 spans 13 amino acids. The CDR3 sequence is CASSREAPGGYTF. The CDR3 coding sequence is TGTGCCAGCAGCCGGGAGGCGCCGGGAGGCTACACCTTC.

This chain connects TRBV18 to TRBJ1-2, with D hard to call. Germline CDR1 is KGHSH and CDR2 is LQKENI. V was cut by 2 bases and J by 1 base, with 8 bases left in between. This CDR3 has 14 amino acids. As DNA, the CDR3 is TGTGCCAGCTCACCATCGAGGGATAACTATGGCTACACCTTC. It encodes CASSPSRDNYGYTF.

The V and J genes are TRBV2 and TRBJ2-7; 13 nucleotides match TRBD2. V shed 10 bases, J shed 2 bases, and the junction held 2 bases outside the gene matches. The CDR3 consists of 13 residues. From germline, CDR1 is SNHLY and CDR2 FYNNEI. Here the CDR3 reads CATGLAGAYEQYF. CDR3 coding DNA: TGTGCCACCGGACTAGCGGGAGCCTACGAGCAGTACTTC.

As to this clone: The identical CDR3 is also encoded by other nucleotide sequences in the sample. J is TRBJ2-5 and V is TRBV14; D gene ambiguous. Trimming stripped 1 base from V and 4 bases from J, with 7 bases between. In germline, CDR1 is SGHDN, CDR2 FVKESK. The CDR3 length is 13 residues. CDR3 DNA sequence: TGTGCCAGCAGCCAAGCCCGCCGAGAGACCCAGTACTTC. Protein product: CASSQARRETQYF.

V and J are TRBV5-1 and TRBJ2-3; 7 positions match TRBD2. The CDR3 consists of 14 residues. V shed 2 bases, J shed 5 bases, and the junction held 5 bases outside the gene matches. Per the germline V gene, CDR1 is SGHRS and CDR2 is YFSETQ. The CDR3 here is CASSFAGTKDTQYF. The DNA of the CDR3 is TGCGCCAGCAGCTTCGCCGGGACTAAAGATACGCAGTATTTT.